The 9 T cell receptor beta chains reported below all come from one sample, sequenced in a study of STAT5B mutations in CD4+ large granular lymphocyte leukemia. Clones were read by immunoSEQ multiplex PCR, and TCRdb kept only the in-frame ones, dropping some. Of tens of thousands of clones in the sample, around 71% were seen once. The sequenced sample consisted of CD4+ T cells from blood buffy coats. The receptors originated from a human donor in good health.

J is TRBJ1-3 and V is TRBV11-1; D unresolved. CDR3 length: 15 residues. The germline gives CDR1 SGHAT, CDR2 FQDESV (reference sequence). The germline V and J ends were trimmed by 4 bases and 0 bases, with 10 bases remaining between them. CDR3 loop: CASSSPQASGNTIYF. CDR3 bases: TGTGCCAGCAGCTCTCCGCAGGCCTCTGGAAACACCATATATTTT. Looking up the rest from reference TRBV11-1 and TRBJ1-3 gives the full variable domain: EAEVAQSPRYKITEKSQAVAFWCDPISGHATLYWYRQILGQGPELLVQFQDESVVDDSQLPKDRFSAERLKGVDSTLKIQPAELGDSAMYLCASSSPQASGNTIYFGEGSWLTVV.

The genes are TRBV4-2 and TRBJ2-7, with D unresolved. The CDR3 runs to 12 residues. Trimming took off 4 bases at V and 2 bases at J, with 6 bases between the two ends. Germline CDR1 is LGHNA and CDR2 is YNFKEQ. CDR3 protein: CASSPFPYEQYF. CDR3 sequence (DNA): TGTGCCAGCAGCCCTTTTCCCTACGAGCAGTACTTC.

The chain uses TRBV18 and TRBJ1-2; tentative D call: TRBD1 (5 bases). V was trimmed by 1 base and J by 8 bases, leaving 11 bases between them. The CDR3 length is 13 residues. Germline CDR1 and CDR2: KGHSH and LQKENI. In DNA form, the CDR3 reads TGTGCCAGCTCACCACGAGGGGCTCGGGGCTACACCTTC. Its translation is CASSPRGARGYTF.

This chain connects TRBV6-1 to TRBJ1-5; D ambiguous. The germline V gene has CDR1 MNHNS and CDR2 SASEGT. The CDR3 is 13 amino acids. Trimming shortened V by 2 bases and J by 7 bases, and 9 bases separated the two germline ends. The CDR3 protein is CASSEMAGQPQHF. The CDR3, as DNA: TGTGCCAGCAGTGAAATGGCGGGCCAGCCCCAGCATTTT.

V gene TRBV9 combines with J gene TRBJ2-1; 7 nucleotides align to TRBD2. Germline V gene lookup returns CDR1 SGDLS and CDR2 YYNGEE. CDR3 length equals 13 residues. V was clipped by 3 bases and J by 10 bases; unmatched bases: 7. The CDR3 loop is CASSEQNGGEQFF. In DNA form, the CDR3 reads TGTGCCAGCAGCGAACAAAACGGGGGGGAGCAGTTCTTC.

V is TRBV30 and J is TRBJ1-4, with a possible D match to TRBD1 (6 bases). CDR3 length equals 11 residues. Trimming took 4 bases from V and 14 from J, leaving 14 bases between them. Germline CDR1 and CDR2: GTSNPN and SVGIG (reference sequence). The CDR3 nucleotides read TGTGCCTGGACGATCACCGGACAGCTGTTTTTT. Translation gives CAWTITGQLFF.

This clone has a handful of counts. The V gene is TRBV6-1, the J gene TRBJ1-1, with TRBD1 matching 10 bases. Germline loops: CDR1 MNHNS, CDR2 SASEGT. CDR3 length equals 15 residues. V was clipped by 4 bases and J by 4 bases; unmatched bases: 6. CDR3 coding DNA: TGTGCCAGCAGTGGGCCGACAGGGGGCATCACTGAAGCTTTCTTT. Encoded protein: CASSGPTGGITEAFF.

V gene TRBV5-6 combines with J gene TRBJ2-5, with D tentatively TRBD1 or TRBD2 (5 bases each). V lost 4 bases and J lost 9, with 10 bases in between. The CDR3 extends over 11 amino acids. CDR1 and CDR2 (germline): SGHDT, YYEEEE. CDR3 region: CASSRLGAQYF. Here the CDR3 DNA reads TGTGCCAGCAGCCGCTTGGGGGCCCAGTACTTC. Full variable domain (missing parts from reference TRBV5-6 and TRBJ2-5): DAGVTQSPTHLIKTRGQQVTLRCSPKSGHDTVSWYQQALGQGPQFIFQYYEEEERQRGNFPDRFSGHQFPNYSSELNVNALLLGDSALYLCASSRLGAQYFGPGTRLLVL.

This clone was counted between two and nine times. The chain links TRBV7-4 to TRBJ2-1; D ambiguous. The germline V and J ends were trimmed by 5 bases and 8 bases, with 22 bases remaining between them. The CDR3 covers 16 residues. The germline gives CDR1 SGHVT, CDR2 SQSDAQ. In DNA form, the CDR3 reads TGTGCCAGCAGCCGCCAATGGGCTCAGGATAGTGATGAGCAGTTCTTC. Translating gives CASSRQWAQDSDEQFF.